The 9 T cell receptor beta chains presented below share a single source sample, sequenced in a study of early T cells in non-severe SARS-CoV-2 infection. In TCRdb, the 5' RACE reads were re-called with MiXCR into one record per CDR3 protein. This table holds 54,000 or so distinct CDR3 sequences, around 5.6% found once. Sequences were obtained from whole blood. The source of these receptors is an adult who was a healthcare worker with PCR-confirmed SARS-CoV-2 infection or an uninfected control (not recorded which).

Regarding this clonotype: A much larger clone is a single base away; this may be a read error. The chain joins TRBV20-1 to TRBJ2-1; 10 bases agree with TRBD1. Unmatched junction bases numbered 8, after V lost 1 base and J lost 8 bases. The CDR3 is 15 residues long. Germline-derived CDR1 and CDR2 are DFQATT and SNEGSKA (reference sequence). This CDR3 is CSARVPGQGTDEQFF. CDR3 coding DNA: TGCAGTGCTAGAGTACCGGGACAGGGGACAGATGAGCAGTTCTTC.

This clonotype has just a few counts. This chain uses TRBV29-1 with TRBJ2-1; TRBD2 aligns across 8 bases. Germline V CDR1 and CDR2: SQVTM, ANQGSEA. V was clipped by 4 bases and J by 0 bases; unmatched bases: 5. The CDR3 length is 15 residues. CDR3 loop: CSVASGSSSYNEQFF. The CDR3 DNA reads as TGCAGCGTTGCAAGCGGGAGTAGCTCCTACAATGAGCAGTTCTTC.

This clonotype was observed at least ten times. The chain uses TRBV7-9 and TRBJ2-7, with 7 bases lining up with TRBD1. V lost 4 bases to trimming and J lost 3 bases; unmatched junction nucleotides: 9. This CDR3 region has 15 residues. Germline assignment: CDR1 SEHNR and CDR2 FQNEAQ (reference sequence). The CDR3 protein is CASSSPGTAFYEQYF. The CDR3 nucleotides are TGTGCCAGCAGCTCACCCGGGACAGCTTTCTACGAGCAGTACTTC.

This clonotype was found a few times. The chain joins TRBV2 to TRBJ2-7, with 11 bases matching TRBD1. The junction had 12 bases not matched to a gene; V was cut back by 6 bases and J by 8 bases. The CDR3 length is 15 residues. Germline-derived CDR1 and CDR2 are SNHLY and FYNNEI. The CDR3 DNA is TGTGCCAGCAGCGAAATTACGGGACAGGGGGTCCAGCAGTACTTC. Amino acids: CASSEITGQGVQQYF.

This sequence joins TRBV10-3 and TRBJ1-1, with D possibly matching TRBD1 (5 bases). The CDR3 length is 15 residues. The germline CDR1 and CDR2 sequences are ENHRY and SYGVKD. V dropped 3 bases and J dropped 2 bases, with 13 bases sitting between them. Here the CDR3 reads CAISDGTARNTEAFF. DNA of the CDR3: TGTGCCATCAGTGACGGGACCGCCAGAAACACTGAAGCTTTCTTT.

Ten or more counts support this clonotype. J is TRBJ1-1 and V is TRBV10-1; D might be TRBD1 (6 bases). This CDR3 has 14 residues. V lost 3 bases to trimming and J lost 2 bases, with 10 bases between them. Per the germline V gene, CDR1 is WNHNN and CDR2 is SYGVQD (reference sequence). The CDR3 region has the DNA TGCGCCAGCAGTGAAACAGGGATCAACACTGAAGCTTTCTTT. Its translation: CASSETGINTEAFF.

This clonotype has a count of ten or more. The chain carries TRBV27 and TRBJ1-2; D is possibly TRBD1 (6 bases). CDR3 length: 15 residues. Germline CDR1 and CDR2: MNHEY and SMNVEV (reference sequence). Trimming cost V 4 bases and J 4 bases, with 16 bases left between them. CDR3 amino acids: CASSSATDRPYGYTF. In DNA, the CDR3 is TGTGCCAGCAGTTCTGCCACGGACAGACCCTATGGCTACACCTTC.

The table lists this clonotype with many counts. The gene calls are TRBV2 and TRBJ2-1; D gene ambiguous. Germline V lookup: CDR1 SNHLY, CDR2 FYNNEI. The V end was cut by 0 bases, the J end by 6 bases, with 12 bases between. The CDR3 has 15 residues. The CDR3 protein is CASSEALVLSNEQFF. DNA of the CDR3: TGTGCCAGCAGTGAAGCGCTTGTCCTGTCCAATGAGCAGTTCTTC.

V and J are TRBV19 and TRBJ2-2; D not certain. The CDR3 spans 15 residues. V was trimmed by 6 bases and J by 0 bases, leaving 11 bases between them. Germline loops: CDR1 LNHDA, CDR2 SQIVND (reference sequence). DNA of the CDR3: TGTGCCAGTAGACATAGGACCCCGAACACCGGGGAGCTGTTTTTT. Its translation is CASRHRTPNTGELFF.